The entry below describes one T cell receptor beta chain. Its antigen remains unidentified. Base qualities were left out, and no much larger clone turns up one base away. V has 2 bases trimmed and J has 6 bases trimmed; junction bases matching no gene number 7. Spanning cysteine to phenylalanine, the CDR3 consists of 15 amino acids. The DNA shown is the 45-base CDR3, in frame from base 1. The germline V gene sets CDR1 to MNHNS and CDR2 to SASEGT. The collaborating institutions used their own protocols to collect whole blood in K2EDTA tubes. For TCRbeta analysis, collaborators shipped samples in one of three forms: frozen whole blood, isolated PBMCs, or DNA extracted from either of those sample types. This entry comes from a study of blood T cell repertoires in COVID-19 (dated by TCRdb to about 2020). Some background on the complete study: Collaborator samples came from the United States, Italy and Spain and covered acute and convalescent phases of COVID-19. The material from the prospective study consisted of cDNA or gDNA derived from T cells, B-cell-depleted T cells, or PBMCs. Deeply sampled blood TCRbeta repertoires from subjects exposed to, actively infected with, or recovered from COVID-19 were included in the dataset. The repertoires were made available in a free public database intended to serve as a resource for research on the immune response to SARS-CoV-2. Where HLA class I and class II types were available, the types were taken from metadata supplied by the sample provider, not from assay-based typing. The samples were drawn from two sources: the first 160 participants of the ongoing ImmuneRACE study, and 1,200 or so subjects contributed by 6 global collaborators. Sample metadata almost always included a de-identified subject ID, COVID-19 status, age in years and sex.

TCRbeta CDR3 regions were amplified from genomic DNA using the immunoSEQ Assay, a bias-controlled multiplex PCR. Per the authors' processing: The number of nucleated cells in each sample was estimated from the amplification of reference gene primers within the assay. Sequence reads were collapsed and filtered to measure the absolute abundance of every unique TCRbeta CDR3 rearrangement. Productive Simpson clonality was computed per sample as the square root of Simpson's diversity index over productive rearrangements. Not all clones reach the TCRdb copy of this immuneACCESS table, which keeps in-frame sequences only. Checked studies attribute under half of the gap to unresolved V genes and leave the rest unexplained. That table furnishes V, J and clone size, whereas the DNA furnished D and trimming. Present in this sample are 210,000 or so clones, just under 85% of which were seen just once. Roughly 7.6% of the sample rests with the top ten.

Results the study describes overall, beyond this receptor: The amount of clinical and demographic metadata varied by source and participant and was provided uncurated.

In this chain, TRBV6-1 is recombined with TRBJ1-1, with TRBD1 matching 9 junction bases. The clonotype comes from a woman between 50 and 59 years old with active or convalescent COVID-19. Material: peripheral blood. The CDR3 reads CASSETGGGVAEAFF. The bases read TGTGCCAGCAGTGAAACAGGGGGCGGGGTAGCTGAAGCTTTCTTT.